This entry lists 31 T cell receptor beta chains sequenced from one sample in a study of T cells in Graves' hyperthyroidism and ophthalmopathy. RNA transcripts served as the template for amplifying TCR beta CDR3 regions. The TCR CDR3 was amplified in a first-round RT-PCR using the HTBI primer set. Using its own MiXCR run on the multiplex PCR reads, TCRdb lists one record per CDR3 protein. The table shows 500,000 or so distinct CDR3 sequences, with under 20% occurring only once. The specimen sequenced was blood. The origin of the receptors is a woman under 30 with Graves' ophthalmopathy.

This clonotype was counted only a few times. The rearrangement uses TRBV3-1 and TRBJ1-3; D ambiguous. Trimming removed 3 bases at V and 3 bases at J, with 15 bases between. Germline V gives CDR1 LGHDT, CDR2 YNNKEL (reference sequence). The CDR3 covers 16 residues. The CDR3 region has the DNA TGTGCCAGCAGCCAGCGGCTGACACGGGATGGAAACACCATATATTTT. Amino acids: CASSQRLTRDGNTIYF.

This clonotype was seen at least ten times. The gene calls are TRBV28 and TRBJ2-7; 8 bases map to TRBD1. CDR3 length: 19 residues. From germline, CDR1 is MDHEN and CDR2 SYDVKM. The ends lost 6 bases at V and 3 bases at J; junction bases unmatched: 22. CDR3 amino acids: CASSEPTGVVTIPGYEQYF. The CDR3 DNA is TGTGCCAGCAGCGAACCGACAGGGGTCGTTACAATCCCCGGCTACGAGCAGTACTTC. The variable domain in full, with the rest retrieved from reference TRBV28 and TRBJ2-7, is DVKVTQSSRYLVKRTGEKVFLECVQDMDHENMFWYRQDPGLGLRLIYFSYDVKMKEKGDIPEGYSVSREKKERFSLILESASTNQTSMYLCASSEPTGVVTIPGYEQYFGPGTRLTVT.

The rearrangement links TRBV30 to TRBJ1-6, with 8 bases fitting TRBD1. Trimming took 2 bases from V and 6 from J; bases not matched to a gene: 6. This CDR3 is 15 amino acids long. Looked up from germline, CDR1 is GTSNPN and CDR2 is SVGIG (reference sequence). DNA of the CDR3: TGTGCCTGGAGTCTCGCGGGACAGGTTAATTCACCCCTCCACTTT. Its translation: CAWSLAGQVNSPLHF.

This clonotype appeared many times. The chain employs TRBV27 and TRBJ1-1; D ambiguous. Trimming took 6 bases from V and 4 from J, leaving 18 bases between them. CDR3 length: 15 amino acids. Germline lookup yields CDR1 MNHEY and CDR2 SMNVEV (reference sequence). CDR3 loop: CASSGIGGFGTEAFF. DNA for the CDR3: TGTGCCAGCAGCGGAATCGGAGGGTTTGGCACTGAAGCTTTCTTT.

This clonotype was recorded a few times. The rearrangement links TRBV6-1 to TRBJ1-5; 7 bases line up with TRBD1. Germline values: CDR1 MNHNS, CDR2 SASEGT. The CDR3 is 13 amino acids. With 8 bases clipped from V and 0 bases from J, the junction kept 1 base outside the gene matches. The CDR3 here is CASGQDSNQPQHF. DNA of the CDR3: TGTGCCAGCGGACAGGATAGCAATCAGCCCCAGCATTTT.

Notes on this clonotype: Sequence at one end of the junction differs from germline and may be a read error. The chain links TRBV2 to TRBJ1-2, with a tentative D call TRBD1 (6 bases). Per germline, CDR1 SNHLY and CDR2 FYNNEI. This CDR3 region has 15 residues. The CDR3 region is CANSARGGAGYGYTF. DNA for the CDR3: TGTGCCAACAGTGCCCGAGGGGGGGCGGGCTATGGCTACACCTTC.

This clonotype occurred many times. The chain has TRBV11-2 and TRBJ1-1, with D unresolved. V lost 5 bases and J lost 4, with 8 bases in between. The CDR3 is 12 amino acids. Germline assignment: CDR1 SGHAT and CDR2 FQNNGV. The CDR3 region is CASSRVGTEAFF. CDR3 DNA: TGTGCCAGCAGCCGGGTCGGCACTGAAGCTTTCTTT.

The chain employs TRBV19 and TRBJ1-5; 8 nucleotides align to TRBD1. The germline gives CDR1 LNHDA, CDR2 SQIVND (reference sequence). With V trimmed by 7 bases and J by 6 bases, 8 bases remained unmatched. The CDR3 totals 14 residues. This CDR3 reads CASTPQGAGQPQHF. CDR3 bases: TGTGCCAGTACTCCCCAGGGGGCAGGTCAGCCCCAGCATTTT.

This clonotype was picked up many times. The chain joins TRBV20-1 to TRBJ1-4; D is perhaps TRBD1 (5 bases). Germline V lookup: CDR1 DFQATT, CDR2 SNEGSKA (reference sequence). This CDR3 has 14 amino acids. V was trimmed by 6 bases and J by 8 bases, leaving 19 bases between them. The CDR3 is CSAPKGGVGEKLFF. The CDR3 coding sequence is TGCAGTGCGCCCAAGGGAGGGGTGGGGGAAAAACTGTTTTTT.

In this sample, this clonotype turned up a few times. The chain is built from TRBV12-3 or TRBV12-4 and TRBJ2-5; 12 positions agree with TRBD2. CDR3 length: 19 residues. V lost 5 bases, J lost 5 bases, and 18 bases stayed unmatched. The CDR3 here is CASSLAATSGSKLGETQYF. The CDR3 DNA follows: TGTGCCAGCAGTCTTGCGGCGACTAGCGGGAGTAAATTGGGGGAGACCCAGTACTTC.

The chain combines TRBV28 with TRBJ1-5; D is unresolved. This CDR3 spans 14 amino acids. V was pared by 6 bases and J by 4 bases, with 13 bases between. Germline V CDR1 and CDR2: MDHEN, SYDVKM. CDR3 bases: TGTGCCAGCAGACAAATAGGGCCTAATCAGCCCCAGCATTTT. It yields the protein CASRQIGPNQPQHF.

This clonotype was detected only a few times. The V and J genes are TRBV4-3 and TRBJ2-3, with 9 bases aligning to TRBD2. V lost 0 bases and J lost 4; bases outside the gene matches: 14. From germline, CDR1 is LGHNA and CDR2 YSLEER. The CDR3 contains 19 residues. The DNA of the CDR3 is TGCGCCAGCAGCCAAGACGGGACTCGGGCTAGCGGGAAGGCAGATACGCAGTATTTT. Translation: CASSQDGTRASGKADTQYF.

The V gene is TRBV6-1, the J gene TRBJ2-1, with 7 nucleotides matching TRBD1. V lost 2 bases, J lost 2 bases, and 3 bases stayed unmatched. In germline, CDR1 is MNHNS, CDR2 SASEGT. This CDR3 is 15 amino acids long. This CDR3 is CASSEKQGAYNEQFF. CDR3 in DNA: TGTGCCAGCAGTGAAAAGCAGGGGGCCTACAATGAGCAGTTCTTC.

CDR3 sequence: CASSYNTAHGYTF. CDR3 in DNA: TGTGCCAGCAGTTACAATACAGCCCATGGCTACACCTTC. The gene calls are TRBV6-5 and TRBJ1-2, with D unclear. The V gene's germline CDR1 is MNHEY and CDR2 SVGAGI. The V end lost 2 bases, the J end lost 6 bases, and 10 bases lay between the germline ends. The CDR3 spans 13 residues.

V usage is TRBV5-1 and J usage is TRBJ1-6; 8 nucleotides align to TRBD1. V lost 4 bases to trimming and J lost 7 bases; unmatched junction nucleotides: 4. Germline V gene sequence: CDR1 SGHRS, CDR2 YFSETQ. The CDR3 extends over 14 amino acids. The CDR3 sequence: CASSPDRENSPLHF. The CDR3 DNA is TGCGCCAGCAGCCCGGACAGGGAGAATTCACCCCTCCACTTT.

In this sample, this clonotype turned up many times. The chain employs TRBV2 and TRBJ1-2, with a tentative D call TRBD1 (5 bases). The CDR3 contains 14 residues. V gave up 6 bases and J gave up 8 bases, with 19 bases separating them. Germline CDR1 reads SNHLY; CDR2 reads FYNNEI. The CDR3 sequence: CASRGERKTRGYTF. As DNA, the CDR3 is TGTGCCAGCAGGGGGGAGCGAAAAACGCGAGGCTACACCTTC.

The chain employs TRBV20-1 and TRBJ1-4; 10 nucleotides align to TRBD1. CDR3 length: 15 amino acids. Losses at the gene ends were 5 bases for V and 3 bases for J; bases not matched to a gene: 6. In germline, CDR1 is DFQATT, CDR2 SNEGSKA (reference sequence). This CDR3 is CSAGTGDVPNEKLFF. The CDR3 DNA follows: TGCAGTGCTGGGACAGGGGATGTACCTAATGAAAAACTGTTTTTT.

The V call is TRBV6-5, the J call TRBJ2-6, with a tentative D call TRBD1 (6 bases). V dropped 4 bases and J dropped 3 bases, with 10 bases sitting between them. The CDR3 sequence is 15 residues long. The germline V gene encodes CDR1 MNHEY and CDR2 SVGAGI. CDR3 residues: CASSFTGYGANVLTF. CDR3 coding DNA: TGTGCCAGCAGTTTCACAGGGTATGGGGCCAACGTCCTGACTTTC.

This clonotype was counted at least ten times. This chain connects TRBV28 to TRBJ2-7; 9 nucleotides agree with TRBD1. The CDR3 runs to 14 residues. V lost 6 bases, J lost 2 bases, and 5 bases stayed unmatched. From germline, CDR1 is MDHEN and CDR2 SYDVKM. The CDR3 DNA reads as TGTGCCAGCAGAGGACAGGGGTTGGCCTACGAGCAGTACTTC. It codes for CASRGQGLAYEQYF. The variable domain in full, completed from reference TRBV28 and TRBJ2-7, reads DVKVTQSSRYLVKRTGEKVFLECVQDMDHENMFWYRQDPGLGLRLIYFSYDVKMKEKGDIPEGYSVSREKKERFSLILESASTNQTSMYLCASRGQGLAYEQYFGPGTRLTVT.

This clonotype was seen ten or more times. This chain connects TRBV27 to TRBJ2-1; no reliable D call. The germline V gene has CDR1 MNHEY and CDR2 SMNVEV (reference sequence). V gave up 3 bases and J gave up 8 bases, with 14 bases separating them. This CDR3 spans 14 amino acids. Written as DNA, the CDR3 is TGTGCCAGCAGTTTCGGCCCCCCGGGCTATGAGCAGTTCTTC. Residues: CASSFGPPGYEQFF.

CDR3 coding DNA: TGTGCCAGCAGCAACAGAGCGAACACCGGGGAGCTGTTTTTT. It translates to CASSNRANTGELFF. This rearrangement joins TRBV25-1 to TRBJ2-2; D ambiguous. The CDR3 contains 14 residues. The germline gives CDR1 MGHDK, CDR2 SYGVNS. Trimming pared 6 bases from V and 0 bases from J, leaving 8 bases between. The full variable domain, in which reference TRBV25-1 and TRBJ2-2 provide the parts outside the CDR3, is EADIYQTPRYLVIGTGKKITLECSQTMGHDKMYWYQQDPGMELHLIHYSYGVNSTEKGDLSSESTVSRIRTEHFPLTLESARPSHTSQYLCASSNRANTGELFFGEGSRLTVL.

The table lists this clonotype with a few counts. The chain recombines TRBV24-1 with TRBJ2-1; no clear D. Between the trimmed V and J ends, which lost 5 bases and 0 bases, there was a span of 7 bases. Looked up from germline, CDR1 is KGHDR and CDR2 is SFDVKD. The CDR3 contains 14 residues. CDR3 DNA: TGTGCCACCAGTGCGGAGAGCTCCTACAATGAGCAGTTCTTC. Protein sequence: CATSAESSYNEQFF.

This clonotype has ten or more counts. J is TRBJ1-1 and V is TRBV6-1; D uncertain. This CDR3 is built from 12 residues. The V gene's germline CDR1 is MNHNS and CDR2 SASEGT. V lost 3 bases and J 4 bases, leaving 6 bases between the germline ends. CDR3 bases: TGTGCCAGCAGTGATGGCGGCACTGAAGCTTTCTTT. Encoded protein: CASSDGGTEAFF.

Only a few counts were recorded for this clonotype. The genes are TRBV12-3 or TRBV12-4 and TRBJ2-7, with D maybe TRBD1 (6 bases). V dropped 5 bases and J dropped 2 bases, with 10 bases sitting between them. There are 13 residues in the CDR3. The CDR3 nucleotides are TGTGCCAGCAGTCCCTGGGACACCTACGAGCAGTACTTC. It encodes CASSPWDTYEQYF.

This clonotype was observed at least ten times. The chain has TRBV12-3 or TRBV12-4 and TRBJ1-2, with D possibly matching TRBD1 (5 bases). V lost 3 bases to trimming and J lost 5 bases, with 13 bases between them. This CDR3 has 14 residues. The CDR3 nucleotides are TGTGCCAGCAGTTTTCAGACAGCTACATATGGCTACACCTTC. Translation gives CASSFQTATYGYTF.

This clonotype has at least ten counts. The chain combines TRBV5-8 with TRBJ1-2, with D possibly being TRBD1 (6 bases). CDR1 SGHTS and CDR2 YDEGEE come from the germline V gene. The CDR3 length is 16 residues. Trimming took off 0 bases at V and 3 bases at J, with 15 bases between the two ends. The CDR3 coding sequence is TGTGCCAGCAGCTTGGTCGGGGGGCGCATCGACTATGGCTACACCTTC. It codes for CASSLVGGRIDYGYTF.

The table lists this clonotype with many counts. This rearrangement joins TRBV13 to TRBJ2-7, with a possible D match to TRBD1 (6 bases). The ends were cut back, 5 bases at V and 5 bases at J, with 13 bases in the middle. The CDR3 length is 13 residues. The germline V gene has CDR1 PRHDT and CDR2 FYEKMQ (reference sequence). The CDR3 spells CASSPGHVDEQYF. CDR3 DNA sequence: TGTGCCAGCAGCCCGGGACATGTGGACGAGCAGTACTTC.

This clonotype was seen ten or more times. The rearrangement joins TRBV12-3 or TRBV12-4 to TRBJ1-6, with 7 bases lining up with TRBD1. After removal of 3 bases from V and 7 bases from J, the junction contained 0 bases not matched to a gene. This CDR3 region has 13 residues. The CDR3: CASSLGQNSPLHF. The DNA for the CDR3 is TGTGCCAGCAGTTTGGGACAGAATTCACCCCTCCACTTT.

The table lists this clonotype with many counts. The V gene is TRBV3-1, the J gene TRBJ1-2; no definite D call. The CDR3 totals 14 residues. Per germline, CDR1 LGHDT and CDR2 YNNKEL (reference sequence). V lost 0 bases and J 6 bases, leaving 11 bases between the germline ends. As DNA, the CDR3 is TGTGCCAGCAGCCAAGATGGCGTATGTAATGGCTACACCTTC. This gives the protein CASSQDGVCNGYTF.

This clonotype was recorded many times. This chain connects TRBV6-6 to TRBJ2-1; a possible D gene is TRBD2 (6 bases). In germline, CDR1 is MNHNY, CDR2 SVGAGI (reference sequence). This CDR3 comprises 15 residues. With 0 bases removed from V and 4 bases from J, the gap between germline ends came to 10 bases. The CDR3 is CASSYSASDYNEQFF. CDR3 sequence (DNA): TGTGCCAGCAGTTACTCGGCTAGCGATTACAATGAGCAGTTCTTC.

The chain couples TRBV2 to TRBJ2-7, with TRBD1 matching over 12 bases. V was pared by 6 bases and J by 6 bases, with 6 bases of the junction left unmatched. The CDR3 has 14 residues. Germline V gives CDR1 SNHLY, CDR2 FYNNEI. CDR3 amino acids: CASSDRDRGLEQYF. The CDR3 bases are TGTGCCAGCAGCGACCGGGACAGGGGGCTCGAGCAGTACTTC.